This T cell receptor beta chain was obtained from a study of blood T cell repertoires in COVID-19. Study details: The United States, Italy and Spain supplied acute and convalescent COVID-19 samples.

Clones were sequenced by immunoSEQ multiplex PCR, and TCRdb holds only the in-frame ones, with some missing. The data hold a few hundred thousand clones, with 89% observed a single time. Cohorts were based on clinical histories the participants reported. Each recovered donor of Cohort 3 presented with two negative PCRs, clearance, or symptom resolution. The clonotype originates from a woman aged 40 to 50 who had recovered from COVID-19. The sequencing input was PBMCs or T cells enriched from blood (not recorded which).

The CDR3, as DNA: TGTGCCAGCAGCATCAGTCTAGCGGGACAAGAGACCCAGTACTTC. Its translation: CASSISLAGQETQYF. The chain is built from TRBV5-8 and TRBJ2-5; 9 bases map to TRBD2. The CDR3 sequence is 15 residues long. V lost 4 bases to trimming and J lost 2 bases; unmatched junction nucleotides: 6. Germline values: CDR1 SGHTS, CDR2 YDEGEE.